These 26 T cell receptor beta chains were all obtained from the same sample, sequenced in a study of shared clonotypes between healthy human individuals. The assay was immunoSEQ multiplex PCR, and TCRdb's table has in-frame clones only and misses some. The sample includes 100,000 or so clones, 55% to 70% of them seen just once. The sequenced sample consisted of memory CD8+ T cells sorted from blood. The subset denotes: CD45RO+ cells pooled with CCR7-negative TemRA cells. The receptors derive from a woman aged 25 to 45 in good health.

This chain links TRBV11-3 with TRBJ2-1, with TRBD2 matching over 8 bases. The germline CDR1 and CDR2 sequences are SGHNT and YENEEA. The CDR3 is 14 residues long. Trimming at V came to 8 bases and at J to 4 bases, leaving 7 bases not matched to a gene. CDR3 sequence reads: CASASGSQYNEQFF. In DNA, the CDR3 is TGTGCCAGCGCAAGCGGGAGTCAGTACAATGAGCAGTTCTTC.

The chain links TRBV10-3 to TRBJ2-7, with D possibly being TRBD1 (6 bases). Germline V CDR1 and CDR2: ENHRY, SYGVKD. The CDR3 sequence is 14 residues long. V was shortened by 7 bases and J by 5 bases, with 18 bases between the two germline ends. Here the CDR3 reads CAITQGQINHEQYF. In DNA form, the CDR3 reads TGTGCCATCACCCAAGGACAGATAAATCACGAGCAGTACTTC.

This clone was seen many times. This rearrangement joins TRBV27 to TRBJ2-7; D ambiguous. Germline V gene sequence: CDR1 MNHEY, CDR2 SMNVEV (reference sequence). The CDR3 covers 13 residues. V was pared by 3 bases and J by 2 bases, with 8 bases between. CDR3 sequence: CASSFGKTYEQYF. DNA of the CDR3: TGTGCCAGCAGTTTTGGAAAAACCTACGAGCAGTACTTC.

This clone appeared many times. The chain carries TRBV28 and TRBJ2-1; 13 bases align to TRBD2. The V and J ends lost 9 bases and 0 bases, in that order; junction bases with no gene match: 11. The CDR3 contains 18 residues. Germline assignment: CDR1 MDHEN and CDR2 SYDVKM. CDR3 DNA sequence: TGTGCCAGTACAGGACTAGCGGGAGTACTAAGCTCCTACAATGAGCAGTTCTTC. Protein: CASTGLAGVLSSYNEQFF.

A note on this clone: Other DNA sequences in this sample translate to the same CDR3. The V gene is TRBV28, the J gene TRBJ1-5, with D maybe TRBD1 (6 bases). There are 15 residues in the CDR3. The V gene's germline CDR1 is MDHEN and CDR2 SYDVKM. V was clipped by 4 bases and J by 0 bases, with 10 bases between them. CDR3 loop: CASSSTGGSNQPQHF. The CDR3 nucleotides are TGTGCCAGCAGTTCGACAGGTGGTAGCAATCAGCCCCAGCATTTT.

This rearrangement joins TRBV30 to TRBJ1-1; D is undetermined. The germline V gene has CDR1 GTSNPN and CDR2 SVGIG (reference sequence). This CDR3 region has 14 residues. The V end was cut by 2 bases, the J end by 0 bases, with 10 bases between. CDR3 sequence reads: CAWSPYRMNTEAFF. In DNA, the CDR3 is TGTGCCTGGAGTCCTTACAGAATGAACACTGAAGCTTTCTTT.

V usage is TRBV28 and J usage is TRBJ1-2; TRBD1 aligns across 7 bases. The CDR3 runs 13 residues. The germline V gene encodes CDR1 MDHEN and CDR2 SYDVKM. The junction had 4 bases not matched to a gene; V was cut back by 5 bases and J by 4 bases. The CDR3 coding sequence is TGTGCCAGCAGTACAGGGGCGACCTATGGCTACACCTTC. Its protein product is CASSTGATYGYTF.

The V and J genes are TRBV10-1 and TRBJ2-7; 7 bases are shared with TRBD1. Germline CDR1 is WNHNN and CDR2 is SYGVQD (reference sequence). The trim removed 5 bases at V and 0 bases at J, leaving 4 bases unmatched. This CDR3 has 14 amino acids. The DNA for the CDR3 is TGCGCCAGCAGTCCCGACAGGGCCTCCTACGAGCAGTACTTC. Amino acids: CASSPDRASYEQYF.

This chain joins TRBV5-4 and TRBJ2-1, with 8 bases identical to TRBD2. CDR1 is SGHNT, CDR2 YYREEE, per germline (reference sequence). With V trimmed by 4 bases and J by 2 bases, 8 bases remained unmatched. The CDR3 consists of 16 residues. This CDR3 reads CASSQDAAGAYNEQFF. The CDR3, as DNA: TGTGCCAGCAGCCAAGATGCAGCGGGAGCCTACAATGAGCAGTTCTTC. Filled out from reference TRBV5-4 and TRBJ2-1, the complete variable domain reads ETGVTQSPTHLIKTRGQQVTLRCSSQSGHNTVSWYQQALGQGPQFIFQYYREEENGRGNFPPRFSGLQFPNYSSELNVNALELDDSALYLCASSQDAAGAYNEQFFGPGTRLTVL.

The CDR3 protein is CAISEFVRNRGSGANVLTF. For the CDR3, the DNA is TGTGCCATCAGTGAGTTTGTTCGAAATAGGGGCTCTGGGGCCAACGTCCTGACTTTC. V and J are TRBV10-3 and TRBJ2-6, with D possibly being TRBD1 (5 bases). The V gene's germline CDR1 is ENHRY and CDR2 SYGVKD. Trimming pared 1 base from V and 0 bases from J, leaving 16 bases between. The CDR3 has 19 residues.

There are many counts of this clone. In DNA form, the CDR3 reads TGTGCCACCAGCAGAGACAGGGAGGGGGCAGATACGCAGTATTTT. Its protein product is CATSRDREGADTQYF. The J gene is TRBJ2-3, the V gene TRBV15; D perhaps matches TRBD2 (7 bases). Germline CDR1 reads LNHNV; CDR2 reads YYDKDF (reference sequence). This CDR3 is built from 15 residues. V was trimmed by 0 bases and J by 4 bases, leaving 11 bases between them.

The chain uses TRBV30 and TRBJ2-7; tentative D call: TRBD1 (6 bases). The germline V gene has CDR1 GTSNPN and CDR2 SVGIG (reference sequence). The CDR3 sequence is 12 residues long. Trimming cost V 8 bases and J 1 base, with 12 bases left between them. The CDR3 DNA reads TGTGCCGGGTGGGACATGTCCTACGAGCAGTACTTC. It specifies CAGWDMSYEQYF.

The chain is built from TRBV9 and TRBJ2-1; D unresolved. The CDR3 spans 13 residues. In germline, CDR1 is SGDLS, CDR2 YYNGEE. With 4 bases removed from V and 3 bases from J, the gap between germline ends came to 8 bases. CDR3 loop: CASSRKDYNEQFF. Here the CDR3 DNA reads TGTGCCAGCAGCAGGAAGGACTACAATGAGCAGTTCTTC.

CDR3 residues: CSVEDHWAGAGELFF. The CDR3 DNA reads TGCAGCGTTGAAGATCACTGGGCAGGGGCCGGGGAGCTGTTTTTT. The rearrangement joins TRBV29-1 to TRBJ2-2, with a possible D match to TRBD1 (6 bases). This CDR3 has 15 residues. CDR1 SQVTM and CDR2 ANQGSEA come from the germline V gene. The V and J ends lost 0 bases and 6 bases respectively, with 14 bases between them.

CDR3 DNA sequence: TGCAGCGTTGTGGGGGAGCGGGAGGCGGTCGGCTATGAGCAGTTCTTC. Translated, it gives CSVVGEREAVGYEQFF. The chain couples TRBV29-1 to TRBJ2-1; 9 bases line up with TRBD2. CDR3 length equals 16 residues. V lost 4 bases to trimming and J lost 8 bases; unmatched junction nucleotides: 15. In germline, CDR1 is SQVTM, CDR2 ANQGSEA.

This clone was picked up one time. V gene TRBV28 combines with J gene TRBJ2-7, with 10 positions matching TRBD2. Germline assignment: CDR1 MDHEN and CDR2 SYDVKM. This CDR3 has 15 residues. With V trimmed by 4 bases and J by 2 bases, 5 bases remained unmatched. This chain's CDR3 is CASSSLAGVPYEQYF. For the CDR3, the DNA is TGTGCCAGCAGTTCCCTAGCGGGAGTACCCTACGAGCAGTACTTC.

The chain recombines TRBV14 with TRBJ2-7, with D unresolved. V gave up 1 base and J gave up 0 bases, with 10 bases separating them. The germline V gene encodes CDR1 SGHDN and CDR2 FVKESK. The CDR3 has 15 amino acids. CDR3 coding DNA: TGTGCCAGCAGCCAAGGGGTCCGGACCTCCTACGAGCAGTACTTC. It is translated as CASSQGVRTSYEQYF.

The chain couples TRBV5-1 to TRBJ1-5, with unresolved D. V was cut by 0 bases and J by 11 bases, with 12 bases left in between. The length of the CDR3 is 13 residues. Germline assignment: CDR1 SGHRS and CDR2 YFSETQ. CDR3 sequence: CASSLEGIGAQHF. CDR3 bases: TGCGCCAGCAGCTTGGAAGGGATTGGGGCCCAGCATTTT.

The chain joins TRBV6-6 to TRBJ1-1, with 8 bases lining up with TRBD1. This CDR3 comprises 13 residues. Germline trimming cut 10 bases from V and 1 base from J; bases unmatched to any gene: 5. In germline, CDR1 is MNHNY, CDR2 SVGAGI (reference sequence). The CDR3 DNA reads TGTGCCATCCCAGGGGGCGGGAACACTGAAGCTTTCTTT. Translated: CAIPGGGNTEAFF.

In its sample, this clone was seen many times. The chain carries TRBV6-5 and TRBJ2-1, with D unclear. With 8 bases removed from V and 5 bases from J, the gap between germline ends came to 13 bases. The germline V gene encodes CDR1 MNHEY and CDR2 SVGAGI. The CDR3 has 13 amino acids. The CDR3, as DNA: TGTGCCAGCGGCCTAACTGGAAACAATGAGCAGTTCTTC. Amino acids: CASGLTGNNEQFF.

This chain joins TRBV5-1 and TRBJ1-4; TRBD1 matches at 7 bases. CDR3 size: 16 residues. With V trimmed by 4 bases and J by 11 bases, 17 bases remained unmatched. CDR1 and CDR2 from the germline V gene are SGHRS and YFSETQ. The CDR3, as DNA: TGCGCCAGCAGCCTAACGTGGGACAGACGGTGGCGGAAACTGTTTTTT. Translation gives CASSLTWDRRWRKLFF. The whole variable domain, remainder taken from reference TRBV5-1 and TRBJ1-4, is KAGVTQTPRYLIKTRGQQVTLSCSPISGHRSVSWYQQTPGQGLQFLFEYFSETQRNKGNFPGRFSGRQFSNSRSEMNVSTLELGDSALYLCASSLTWDRRWRKLFFGSGTQLSVL.

This clone was seen a handful of times. This chain joins TRBV28 and TRBJ1-2; 7 bases agree with TRBD1. V lost 7 bases to trimming and J lost 4 bases; unmatched junction nucleotides: 21. Germline CDR1 and CDR2: MDHEN and SYDVKM. The CDR3 extends over 18 amino acids. The CDR3 sequence is CASKVSGLKWDSLYGYTF. In DNA, the CDR3 is TGTGCCAGCAAAGTTAGCGGTTTAAAATGGGACAGCCTCTATGGCTACACCTTC.

V and J are TRBV7-3 and TRBJ2-3; 7 positions agree with TRBD2. The CDR3 loop spans 18 amino acids. Trimming cost V 1 base and J 3 bases; bases outside gene matches: 13. The germline gives CDR1 SGHTA, CDR2 FQGTGA. The CDR3 spells CASSLIERGAGVTDTQYF. The DNA for the CDR3 is TGTGCCAGCAGCTTAATTGAGCGAGGGGCGGGAGTAACAGATACGCAGTATTTT.

The CDR3 nucleotides read TGTGCCAGCAGCTTAGCGCACCCAAATACGCAGTATTTT. It translates to CASSLAHPNTQYF. The J gene is TRBJ2-3, the V gene TRBV7-2; D is undetermined. In germline, CDR1 is SGHTA, CDR2 FQGNSA. V was pared by 0 bases and J by 7 bases, with 8 bases between. This CDR3 comprises 13 residues.

This clone was observed once. The chain has TRBV5-6 and TRBJ2-5, with 10 bases that match TRBD2. From germline, CDR1 is SGHDT and CDR2 YYEEEE. CDR3 length: 18 amino acids. The V and J ends lost 0 bases and 5 bases, in that order; junction bases with no gene match: 13. CDR3 sequence (DNA): TGTGCCAGCAGCTTGGTCCTATCCATAGCGGGAGGAGGTGAGACCCAGTACTTC. Protein: CASSLVLSIAGGGETQYF.

CDR3 amino acids: CATSREAGYGYTF. In DNA, the CDR3 is TGTGCCACCAGCAGGGAAGCAGGGTATGGCTACACCTTC. This rearrangement joins TRBV15 to TRBJ1-2, with TRBD1 as a possible D gene (5 bases). The CDR3 extends over 13 amino acids. From germline, CDR1 is LNHNV and CDR2 YYDKDF (reference sequence). Trimming cost V 3 bases and J 5 bases, with 10 bases left between them.